This T cell receptor (beta chain) was identified in a study of blood T cell repertoires in COVID-19. For the study at large: Sites in the United States, Italy and Spain provided acute and convalescent COVID-19 samples. T cells, B-cell-depleted T cells, or PBMCs supplied cDNA or gDNA.

V was clipped by 0 bases and J by 0 bases, with 12 bases between them. The CDR3 length is 18 residues. The germline gives CDR1 SGHTA, CDR2 FQGNSA. As handled by the study authors: For nucleated cells, counts were estimated from reference gene primer amplification. Assay: immunoSEQ multiplex PCR; the TCRdb copy retains only in-frame clones and omits some. That table supplies the V and J calls and clone size; D and trimming were determined from the DNA. In the table there are some 180,000 clones, 70% to 90% of which are singletons. The TCR was taken from a man aged 50 to 59 with COVID-19, enrolled during active disease. Sequenced input: peripheral blood. V gene TRBV7-2 combines with J gene TRBJ2-6, with unresolved D. CDR3 sequence reads: CASSLAGRQSSGANVLTF. Here the CDR3 DNA reads TGTGCCAGCAGCTTAGCGGGCAGGCAGAGCTCTGGGGCCAACGTCCTGACTTTC.